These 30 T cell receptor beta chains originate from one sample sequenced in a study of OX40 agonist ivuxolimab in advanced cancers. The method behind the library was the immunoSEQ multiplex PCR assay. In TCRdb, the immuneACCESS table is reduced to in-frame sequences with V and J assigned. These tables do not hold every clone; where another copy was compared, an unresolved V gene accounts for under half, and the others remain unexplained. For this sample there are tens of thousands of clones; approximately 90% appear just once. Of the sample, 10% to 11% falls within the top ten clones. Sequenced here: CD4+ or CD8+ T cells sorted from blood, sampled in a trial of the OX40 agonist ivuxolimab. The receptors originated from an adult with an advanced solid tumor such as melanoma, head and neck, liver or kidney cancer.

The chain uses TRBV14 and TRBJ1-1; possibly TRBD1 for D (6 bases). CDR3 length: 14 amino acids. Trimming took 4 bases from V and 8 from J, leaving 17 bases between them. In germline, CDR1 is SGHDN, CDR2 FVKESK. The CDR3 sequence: CASSPLNREFEAFF. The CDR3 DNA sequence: TGTGCCAGCAGCCCCTTGAACAGGGAGTTCGAAGCTTTCTTT.

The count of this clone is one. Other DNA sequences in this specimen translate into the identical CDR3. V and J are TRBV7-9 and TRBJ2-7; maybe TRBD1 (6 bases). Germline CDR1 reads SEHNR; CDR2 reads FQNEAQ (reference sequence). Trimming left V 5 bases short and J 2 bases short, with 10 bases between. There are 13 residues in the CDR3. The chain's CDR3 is CASSPTGAYEQYF. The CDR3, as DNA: TGTGCCAGCAGCCCGACAGGAGCCTACGAGCAGTACTTC.

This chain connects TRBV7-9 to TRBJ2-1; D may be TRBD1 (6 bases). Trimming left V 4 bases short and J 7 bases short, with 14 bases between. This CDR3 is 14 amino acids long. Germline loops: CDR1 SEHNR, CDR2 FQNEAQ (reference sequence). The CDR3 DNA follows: TGTGCCAGCAGCTCAATCGTACAGGGTAATGAGCAGTTCTTC. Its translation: CASSSIVQGNEQFF.

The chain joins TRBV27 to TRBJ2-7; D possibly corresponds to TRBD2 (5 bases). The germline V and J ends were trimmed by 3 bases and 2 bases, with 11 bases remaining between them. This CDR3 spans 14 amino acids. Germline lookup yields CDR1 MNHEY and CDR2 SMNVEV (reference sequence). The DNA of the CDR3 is TGTGCCAGCAGTTTCGGGTTACTAGCCTACGAGCAGTACTTC. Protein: CASSFGLLAYEQYF.

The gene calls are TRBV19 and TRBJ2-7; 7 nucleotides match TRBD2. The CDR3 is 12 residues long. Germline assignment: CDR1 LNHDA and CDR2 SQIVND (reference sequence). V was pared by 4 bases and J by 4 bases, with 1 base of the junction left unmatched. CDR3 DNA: TGTGCCAGTAGTAGGGAGGGTTACGAGCAGTACTTC. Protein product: CASSREGYEQYF.

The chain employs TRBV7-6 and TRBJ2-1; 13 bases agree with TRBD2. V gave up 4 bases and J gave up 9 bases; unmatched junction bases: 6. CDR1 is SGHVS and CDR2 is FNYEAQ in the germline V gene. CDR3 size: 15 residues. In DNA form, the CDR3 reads TGTGCCAGCAGCTACGGACTAGCGGGAGACTCTGAGCAGTTCTTC. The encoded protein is CASSYGLAGDSEQFF.

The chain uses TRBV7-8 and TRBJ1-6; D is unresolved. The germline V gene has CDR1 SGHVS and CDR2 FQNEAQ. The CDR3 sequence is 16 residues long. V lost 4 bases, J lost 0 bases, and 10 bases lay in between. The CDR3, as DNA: TGTGCCAGCAGCTCAGGTGCCCTCTCCTATAATTCACCCCTCCACTTT. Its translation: CASSSGALSYNSPLHF. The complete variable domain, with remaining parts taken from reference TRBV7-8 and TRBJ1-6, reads GAGVSQSPRYKVAKRGQDVALRCDPISGHVSLFWYQQALGQGPEFLTYFQNEAQLDKSGLPSDRFFAERPEGSVSTLKIQRTQQEDSAVYLCASSSGALSYNSPLHFGNGTRLTVT.

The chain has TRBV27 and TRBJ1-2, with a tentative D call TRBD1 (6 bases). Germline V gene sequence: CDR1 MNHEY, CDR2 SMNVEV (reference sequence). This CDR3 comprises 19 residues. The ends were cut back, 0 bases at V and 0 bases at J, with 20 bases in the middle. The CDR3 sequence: CASSLSTPDRYLSNYGYTF. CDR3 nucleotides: TGTGCCAGCAGTTTATCGACACCGGACAGATACCTCTCTAACTATGGCTACACCTTC.

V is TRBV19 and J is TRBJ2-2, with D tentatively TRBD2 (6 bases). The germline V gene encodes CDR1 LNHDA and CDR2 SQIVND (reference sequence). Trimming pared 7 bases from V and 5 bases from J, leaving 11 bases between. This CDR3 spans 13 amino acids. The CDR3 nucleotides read TGTGCCAGTATCTTTCGGGGGACCGGGGAGCTGTTTTTT. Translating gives CASIFRGTGELFF.

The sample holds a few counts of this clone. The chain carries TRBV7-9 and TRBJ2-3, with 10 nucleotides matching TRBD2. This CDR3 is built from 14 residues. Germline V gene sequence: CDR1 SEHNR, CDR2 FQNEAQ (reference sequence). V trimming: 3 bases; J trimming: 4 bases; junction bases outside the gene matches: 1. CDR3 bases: TGTGCCAGCAGCTTCGGGACTAGCGCAGATACGCAGTATTTT. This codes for CASSFGTSADTQYF.

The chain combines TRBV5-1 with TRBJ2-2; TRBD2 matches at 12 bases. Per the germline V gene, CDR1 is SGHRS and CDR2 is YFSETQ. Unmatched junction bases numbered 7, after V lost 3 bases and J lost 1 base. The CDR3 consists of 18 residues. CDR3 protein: CASSYRLAGVQNTGELFF. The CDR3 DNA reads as TGCGCCAGCAGCTATCGACTAGCGGGAGTCCAGAACACCGGGGAGCTGTTTTTT. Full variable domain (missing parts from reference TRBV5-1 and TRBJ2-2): KAGVTQTPRYLIKTRGQQVTLSCSPISGHRSVSWYQQTPGQGLQFLFEYFSETQRNKGNFPGRFSGRQFSNSRSEMNVSTLELGDSALYLCASSYRLAGVQNTGELFFGEGSRLTVL.

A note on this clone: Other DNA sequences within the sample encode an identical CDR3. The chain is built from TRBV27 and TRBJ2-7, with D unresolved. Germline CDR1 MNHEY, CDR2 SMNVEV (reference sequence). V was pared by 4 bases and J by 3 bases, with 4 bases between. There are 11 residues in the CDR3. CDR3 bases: TGTGCCAGCAGTTCTAGCTACGAGCAGTACTTC. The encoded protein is CASSSSYEQYF.

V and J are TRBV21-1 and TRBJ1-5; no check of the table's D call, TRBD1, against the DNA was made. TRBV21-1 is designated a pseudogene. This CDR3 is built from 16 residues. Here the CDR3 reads CASSTRDRVDNQPQHF. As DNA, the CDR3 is TGTGCCAGCAGCACCCGGGACAGGGTGGACAATCAGCCCCAGCATTTT.

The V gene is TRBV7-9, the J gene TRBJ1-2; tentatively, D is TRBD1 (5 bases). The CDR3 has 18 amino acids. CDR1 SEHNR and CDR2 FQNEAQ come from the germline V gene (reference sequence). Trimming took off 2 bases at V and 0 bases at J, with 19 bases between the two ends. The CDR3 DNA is TGTGCCAGCAGCTTAAGTAGCAGGGCAGATAAAACTAACTATGGCTACACCTTC. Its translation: CASSLSSRADKTNYGYTF.

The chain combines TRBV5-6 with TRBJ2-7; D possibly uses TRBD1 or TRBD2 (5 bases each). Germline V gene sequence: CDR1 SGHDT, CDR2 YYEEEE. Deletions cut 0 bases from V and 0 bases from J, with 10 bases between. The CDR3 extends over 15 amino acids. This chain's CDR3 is CASSLGGGGSYEQYF. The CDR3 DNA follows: TGTGCCAGCAGCTTGGGTGGGGGTGGCTCCTACGAGCAGTACTTC.

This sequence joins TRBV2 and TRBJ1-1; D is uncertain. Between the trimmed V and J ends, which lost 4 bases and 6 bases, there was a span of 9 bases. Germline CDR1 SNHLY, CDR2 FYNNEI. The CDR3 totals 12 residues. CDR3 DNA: TGTGCCAGCAGTGTATCTGGAGCTGAAGCTTTCTTT. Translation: CASSVSGAEAFF.

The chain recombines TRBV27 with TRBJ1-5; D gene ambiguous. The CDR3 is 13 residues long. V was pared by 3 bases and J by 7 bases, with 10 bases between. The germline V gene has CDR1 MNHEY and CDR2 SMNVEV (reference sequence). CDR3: CASSLGSRQPQHF. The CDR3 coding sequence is TGTGCCAGCAGTTTGGGGTCCCGGCAGCCCCAGCATTTT.

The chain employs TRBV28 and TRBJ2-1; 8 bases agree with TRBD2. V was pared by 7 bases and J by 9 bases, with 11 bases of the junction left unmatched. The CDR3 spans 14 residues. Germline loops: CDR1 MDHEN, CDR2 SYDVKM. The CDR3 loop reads CASTTGERECEQFF. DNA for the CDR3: TGTGCCAGCACCACGGGGGAGCGGGAGTGTGAGCAGTTCTTC.

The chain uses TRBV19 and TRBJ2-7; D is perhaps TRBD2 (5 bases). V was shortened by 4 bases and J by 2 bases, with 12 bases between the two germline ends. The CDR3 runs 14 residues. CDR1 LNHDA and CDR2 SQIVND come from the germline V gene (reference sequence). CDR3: CASSSREGTYEQYF. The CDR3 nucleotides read TGTGCCAGTAGTAGCCGAGAGGGCACCTACGAGCAGTACTTC.

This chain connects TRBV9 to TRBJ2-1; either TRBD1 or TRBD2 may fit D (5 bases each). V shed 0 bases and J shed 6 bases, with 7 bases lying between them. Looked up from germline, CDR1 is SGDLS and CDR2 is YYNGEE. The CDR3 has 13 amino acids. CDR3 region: CASSVGGFNEQFF. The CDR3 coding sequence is TGTGCCAGCAGCGTAGGGGGGTTCAATGAGCAGTTCTTC.

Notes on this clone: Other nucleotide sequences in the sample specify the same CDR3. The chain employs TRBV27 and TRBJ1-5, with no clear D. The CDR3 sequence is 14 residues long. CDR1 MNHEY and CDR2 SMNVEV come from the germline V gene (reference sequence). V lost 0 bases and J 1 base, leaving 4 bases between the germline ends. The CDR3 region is CASSLSGSNQPQHF. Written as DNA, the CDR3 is TGTGCCAGCAGTTTATCAGGAAGCAATCAGCCCCAGCATTTT.

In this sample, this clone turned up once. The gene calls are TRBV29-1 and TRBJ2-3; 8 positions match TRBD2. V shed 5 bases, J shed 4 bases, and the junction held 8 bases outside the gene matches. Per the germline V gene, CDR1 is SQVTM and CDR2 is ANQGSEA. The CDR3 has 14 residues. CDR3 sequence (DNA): TGCAGCGTTATCAGCGGGAGTGGCGCAGATACGCAGTATTTT. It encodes CSVISGSGADTQYF.

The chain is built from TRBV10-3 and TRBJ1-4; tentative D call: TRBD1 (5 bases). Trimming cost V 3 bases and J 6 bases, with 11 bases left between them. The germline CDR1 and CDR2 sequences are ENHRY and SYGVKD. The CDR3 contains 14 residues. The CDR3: CAISELGQDEKLFF. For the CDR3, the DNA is TGTGCCATCAGTGAATTGGGGCAGGATGAAAAACTGTTTTTT.

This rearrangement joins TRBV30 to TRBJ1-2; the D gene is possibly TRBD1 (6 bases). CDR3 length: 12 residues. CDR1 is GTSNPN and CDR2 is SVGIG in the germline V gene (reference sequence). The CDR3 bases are TGTGCACCTCAGGGGTGGTTCCGCGGCTACACCTTC. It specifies CAPQGWFRGYTF.

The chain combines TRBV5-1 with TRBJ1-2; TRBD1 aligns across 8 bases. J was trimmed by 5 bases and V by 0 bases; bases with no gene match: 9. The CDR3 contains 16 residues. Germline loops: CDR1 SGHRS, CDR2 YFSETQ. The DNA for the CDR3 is TGCGCCAGCAGCTTGGTGGGAGTGGACAGGGAGTATGGCTACACCTTC. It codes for CASSLVGVDREYGYTF.

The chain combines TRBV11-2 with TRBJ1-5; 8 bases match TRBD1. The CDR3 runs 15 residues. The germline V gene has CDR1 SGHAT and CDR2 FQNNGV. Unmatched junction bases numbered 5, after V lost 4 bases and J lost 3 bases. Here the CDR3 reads CASSSDRGPNQPQHF. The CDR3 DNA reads TGTGCCAGCAGCTCAGACAGGGGACCCAATCAGCCCCAGCATTTT.

This CDR3 is CASSYGGSYNEQFF. CDR3 in DNA: TGTGCCAGCAGTTATGGGGGGTCCTACAATGAGCAGTTCTTC. The rearrangement links TRBV27 to TRBJ2-1, with a possible D match to TRBD2 (6 bases). CDR1 is MNHEY and CDR2 is SMNVEV in the germline V gene (reference sequence). V lost 4 bases and J lost 1, with 8 bases in between. The CDR3 runs to 14 residues.

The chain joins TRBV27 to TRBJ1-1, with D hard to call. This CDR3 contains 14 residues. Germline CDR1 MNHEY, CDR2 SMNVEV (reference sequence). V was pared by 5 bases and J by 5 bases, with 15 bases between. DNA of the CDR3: TGTGCCAGCAGTCAAACAATAACCGAGACTGAAGCTTTCTTT. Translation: CASSQTITETEAFF.

The CDR3 sequence is CASSYGTSDEQFF. For the CDR3, the DNA is TGTGCCAGCAGTTACGGGACTAGCGATGAGCAGTTCTTC. This chain uses TRBV27 with TRBJ2-1; TRBD2 agrees at 10 bases. V lost 4 bases to trimming and J lost 8 bases; unmatched junction nucleotides: 2. The CDR3 is 13 residues long. Germline V CDR1 and CDR2: MNHEY, SMNVEV (reference sequence).

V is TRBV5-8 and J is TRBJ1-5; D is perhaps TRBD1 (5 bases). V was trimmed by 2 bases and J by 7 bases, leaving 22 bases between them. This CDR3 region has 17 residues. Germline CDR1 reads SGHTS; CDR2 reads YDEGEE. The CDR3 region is CASSFRRAPLGEQPQHF. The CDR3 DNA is TGTGCCAGCAGCTTTCGTCGGGCCCCCTTAGGGGAGCAGCCCCAGCATTTT.